This T cell receptor beta chain was found in a study of Ad26.COV2.S vaccination and SARS-CoV-2 variants listed by TCRdb under 2021. Study-wide context: Vaccine-arm donors came from COV1001, a multicentre, randomized, double-blind, placebo-controlled phase I-IIa trial of Ad26.COV2.S in healthy adults. Ad26.COV2.S was administered intramuscularly at a dose of 5x10^10 or 1x10^11 viral particles, either as one shot or as two shots given 56 days apart. The specificity and breadth of SARS-CoV-2-reactive T cell receptors after Ad26.COV2.S vaccination were assessed by TCRbeta repertoire sequencing. The TCR-sequenced set comprised roughly 30 samples: approximately 20 Ad26.COV2.S vaccine recipients, 5 placebo recipients and 8 SARS-CoV-2 convalescent individuals. Participants in the trial were split at random into five groups of five each, receiving low-dose or high-dose Ad26.COV2.S once or twice, or else placebo on both occasions. Investigators did not know the trial group allocation while performing experiments and assessing outcomes. The paper's findings and limits, for the study overall: Non-spike TCR breadth was comparable between vaccine and placebo recipients, consistent with the vaccine containing only spike. After vaccination, substantial breadth of spike-specific CD8+ and CD4+ T cell responses was reported. Comparing responses between vaccine doses or regimens was not something the study was powered to do. Ad26.COV2.S recipients had higher spike-specific TCR breadth than placebo recipients (P = 0.0014). According to the authors, total T cell responses may have been underestimated by the TCR breadth and depth analyses.

Reading the germline V gene gives CDR1 MDHEN and CDR2 SYDVKM. From V the trimming removes 4 bases and from J it removes 8 bases, while the gene matches leave 11 bases of the junction unaccounted for. From the cysteine through the phenylalanine, the CDR3 covers 15 amino acids. Only the CDR3 part of the read is kept: 45 bases, read in frame from the first base. Notes on this clone: Its antigen remains unidentified. Base qualities are not recorded, but no much larger clone differs from it by a single base.

TCRbeta CDR3 regions were sequenced with the immunoSEQ Assay. After extraction, genomic DNA underwent amplification by bias-controlled multiplex PCR, followed by high-throughput sequencing. The original methods were these. To quantify the absolute abundance of each unique TCRbeta CDR3 region, sequences were collapsed and filtered. T cell fraction was estimated by normalization of TCRbeta template counts to usable DNA, with usable DNA being measured through amplification of reference genes present in all nucleated cells. Repertoire TCRs were annotated as SARS-CoV-2-specific when V gene, CDR3 amino acid sequence and J gene were exactly matched to a known reactive TCR set. The reference SARS-CoV-2 TCR set came from MIRA and was filtered for enrichment in COVID-19-positive ImmuneCODE repertoires, removing public or cross-reactive TCRs. Using the MIRA antigens, annotated TCRs were further analysed by specific ORF or by position within an ORF. Breadth was defined as the number of annotated unique rearrangements divided by the total number of unique productive rearrangements, and depth was defined as the summed frequency of the annotated unique rearrangements. Two-sided Wilcoxon rank-sum tests were used to compare TCR breadth between groups. Imported from immuneACCESS, the table was reduced by TCRdb to in-frame sequences with V and J called. These copies leave out some clones; in studies compared against another copy, an unresolved V gene accounts for under half, and the cause of the remainder is not known. V and J calls plus clone size are reproduced from that table; the DNA served to infer D and trimming. Within this sample are hundreds of thousands of clones, with about 91% of them counted one time only. Clones ranked in the top ten supply about 2.7% of the sample.

This specimen's treatment or condition label, per the study, means: 19 received Ad26.COV2.S at low or high dose, single or two shots; about five received placebo; per-sample allocation not given. For vaccine and placebo recipients, repertoires were sequenced using samples collected on day 63 after the first injection. Cohort 1b enrolled some 25 adults aged 18-55 years at a single site in Boston, USA, between 29 July and 7 August 2020. Ad26.COV2.S consisted of a replication-incompetent adenovirus type 26 vector by which a prefusion-stabilized SARS-CoV-2 spike protein from the original Wuhan strain was expressed.

The sample in question was peripheral blood, obtained in a trial of Ad26.COV2.S vaccine versus placebo. The chain was built from TRBV28 and TRBJ1-2; 9 bases in the middle match TRBD1. This sequence was found in a person between 18 and 60 years old who received the Ad26.COV2.S COVID-19 vaccine or a placebo. The nucleotide sequence reads as follows: TGTGCCAGCAGTTCATTATGGACAGGGGTCGGAGGCTACACCTTC. The resulting protein is CASSSLWTGVGGYTF.